Many counts were recorded for the clone carrying this TCR beta chain. What it recognizes is unknown. This sample was included in a study of identical twins. Study-wide findings and caveats: Twin-shared out-of-frame alpha sequences were enriched for low generation probability.

Germline V CDR1 and CDR2: SGHRS, YFSETQ. The V segment lost 2 bases and the J segment 6 bases; nucleotides outside the gene matches: 5. The CDR3 is made up of 14 amino acids. cDNA carried unique molecular identifiers, and a universal primer site was added by template switching. TCRdb reprocessed the 5' RACE reads with MiXCR, giving one entry per CDR3 protein. The data show about 790,000 distinct CDR3 sequences, 18% seen once. The sample was also reused in another study, on T cells expressing NK-cell markers. Per that study: The authors applied an anti-gamma-delta TCR antibody in several experiments, and it restricted sorting to alpha-beta TCR T cells. One observes that, in a handful of donors, these clonotypes were also the leading ones within the CD3+CD56-NKG2C+ fraction.

What was sequenced was PBMCs. The sequence came from a woman aged 18-29 years in good health. The chain is built from TRBV5-1 and TRBJ1-5; 7 bases line up with TRBD1. The chain's CDR3 is CASSFGTESQPQHF. The CDR3 nucleotides read TGCGCCAGCAGCTTCGGGACAGAGAGTCAGCCCCAGCATTTT.